The following is a T cell receptor (beta chain) sequence with its context. The germline gene is not matched at one end of the junction; a read error may be the cause. This sample is part of a study of blood T cell repertoires in COVID-19. Study context: Material from acute and convalescent COVID-19 was sourced from the United States, Italy and Spain. PBMCs, B-cell-depleted T cells, or T cells provided the cDNA or gDNA that made up the material.

In the original analysis: Reference gene primer amplification gave estimated nucleated cell counts. Data came from immunoSEQ multiplex PCR; TCRdb stores just in-frame clones and leaves some out. From that table come the V and J calls and clone size; the DNA was used to work out D and trimming. The data hold about 210,000 clones, with 90% to 95% observed a single time. The sequence was obtained from a young man with acute or convalescent COVID-19. The specimen sequenced was peripheral blood.

The CDR3 spells CASSLPGTGLNF. The CDR3 nucleotides read TGTGCCAGCAGTTTACCCGGGACAGGGTTAAACTTC. V and J are TRBV28 and TRBJ2-7; 9 nucleotides match TRBD1. CDR3 size: 12 residues. The V gene's germline CDR1 is MDHEN and CDR2 SYDVKM.